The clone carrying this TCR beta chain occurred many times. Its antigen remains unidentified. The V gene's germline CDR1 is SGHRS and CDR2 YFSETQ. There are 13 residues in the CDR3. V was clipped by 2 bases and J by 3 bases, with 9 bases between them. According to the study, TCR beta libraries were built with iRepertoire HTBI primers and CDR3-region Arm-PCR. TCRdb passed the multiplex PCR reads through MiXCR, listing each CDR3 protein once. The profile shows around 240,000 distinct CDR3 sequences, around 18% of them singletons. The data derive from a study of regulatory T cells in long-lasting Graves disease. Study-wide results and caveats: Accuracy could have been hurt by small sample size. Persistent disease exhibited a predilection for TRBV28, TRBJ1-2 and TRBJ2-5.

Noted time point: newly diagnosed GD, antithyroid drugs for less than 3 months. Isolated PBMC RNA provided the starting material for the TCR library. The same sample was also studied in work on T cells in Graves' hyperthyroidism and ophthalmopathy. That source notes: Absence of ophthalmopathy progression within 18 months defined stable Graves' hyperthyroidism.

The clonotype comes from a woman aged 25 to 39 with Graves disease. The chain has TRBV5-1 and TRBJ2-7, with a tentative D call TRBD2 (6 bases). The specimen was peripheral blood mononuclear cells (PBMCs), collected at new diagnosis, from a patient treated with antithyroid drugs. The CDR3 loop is CASSFGTYYEQYF. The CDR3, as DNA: TGCGCCAGCAGCTTCGGGACTTACTACGAGCAGTACTTC. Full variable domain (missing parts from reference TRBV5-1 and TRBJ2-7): KAGVTQTPRYLIKTRGQQVTLSCSPISGHRSVSWYQQTPGQGLQFLFEYFSETQRNKGNFPGRFSGRQFSNSRSEMNVSTLELGDSALYLCASSFGTYYEQYFGPGTRLTVT.